This T cell receptor (beta chain) appears in the sequencing data of a study of CXCR3-negative and CXCR3-positive naive CD8 T cells. Study context: Sequencing yielded some 150 million TRB reads, roughly 1.5 +/- 0.3 million per library. Findings of the study overall: Both naive subsets had comparably high diversity; memory CD8+ cells much lower. When CXCR3-positive naive cells were set against CXCR3-negative naive cells, the former had more hydrophobic TRB CDR3s. Similar TRBV-TRBJ gene usage was seen in naive CXCR3-negative and CXCR3-positive cells, but not in memory cells.

Each TRB cDNA library was prepared by 5' RACE (with UMI labels). Reprocessing the 5' RACE reads, TCRdb reports a single entry for every CDR3 protein and omits DNA. Its table records roughly 100,000 distinct CDR3 sequences. Cells that were CD45RO-CCR7+CD27+CD95- constituted naive CD8+ T cells. Per germline, CDR1 SQVTM and CDR2 ANQGSEA. There are 13 residues in the CDR3. As to this clonotype: The antigen remains undetermined.

V is TRBV29-1 and J is TRBJ1-2; checking the TCRdb D call of TRBD1 is not possible without DNA. Sequencing was done on a sample of naive CXCR3+ CD8+ T cells from blood. Subset here: CD45RO-CCR7+CD27+CD95- naive CD8+ T cells expressing CXCR3 (TNR3+). The source is a human donor in good health. Some clones in this sample may be carry-over from other donors' samples. CDR3 residues: CSVMTGTHYGYTF. The full variable domain, completed using reference TRBV29-1 and TRBJ1-2, is SAVISQKPSRDICQRGTSLTIQCQVDSQVTMMFWYRQQPGQSLTLIATANQGSEATYESGFVIDKFPISRPNLTFSTLTVSNMSPEDSSIYLCSVMTGTHYGYTFGSGTRLTVV.